The 16 T cell receptor beta chains presented below share a single source sample, sequenced in a study of T cell responses to AZD1222 COVID-19 vaccine. Sequenced by immunoSEQ multiplex PCR; TCRdb stores in-frame clones only, minus some. The sample includes approximately 150,000 clones, approximately 91% of them seen just once. The sequenced sample was peripheral blood, obtained on day 0 of AZD1222 vaccination. The receptors come from an adult in good health.

This clone was counted a few times. The chain links TRBV7-9 to TRBJ2-7; 14 positions agree with TRBD2. This CDR3 is built from 16 residues. Germline CDR1 SEHNR, CDR2 FQNEAQ (reference sequence). V shed 4 bases and J 6 bases; nucleotides not matched to a gene: 8. Here the CDR3 reads CASSSRTGTSGSEQYF. DNA for the CDR3: TGTGCCAGCAGCTCACGAACAGGGACTAGCGGGAGCGAGCAGTACTTC.

This chain connects TRBV28 to TRBJ2-7, with 7 bases fitting TRBD1. The germline V gene has CDR1 MDHEN and CDR2 SYDVKM. The CDR3 runs 13 residues. Unmatched junction bases numbered 3, after V lost 4 bases and J lost 3 bases. In nucleotides, the CDR3 is TGTGCCAGCAGTTGGGGACAGCTCTACGAGCAGTACTTC. This translates into CASSWGQLYEQYF.

This clone was detected a few times. This chain links TRBV30 with TRBJ1-1, with TRBD1 matching over 8 bases. The ends lost 8 bases at V and 3 bases at J; junction bases unmatched: 8. The germline gives CDR1 GTSNPN, CDR2 SVGIG (reference sequence). This CDR3 comprises 13 residues. The CDR3 protein is CARRDRSDTEAFF. CDR3 nucleotides: TGTGCCCGAAGGGACAGGTCTGACACTGAAGCTTTCTTT.

This chain links TRBV7-2 with TRBJ1-2; D gene uncertain. CDR3 length: 14 amino acids. V was pared by 1 base and J by 4 bases, with 10 bases between. Germline V lookup: CDR1 SGHTA, CDR2 FQGNSA. As DNA, the CDR3 is TGTGCCAGCAGCTTAGACAGTCACCTCTATGGCTACACCTTC. Amino acid sequence: CASSLDSHLYGYTF.

The chain uses TRBV5-1 and TRBJ2-1; D is unclear. Germline CDR1 and CDR2: SGHRS and YFSETQ. Deletions cut 0 bases from V and 5 bases from J, with 6 bases between. This CDR3 is 13 amino acids long. The CDR3 region has the DNA TGCGCCAGCAGCTTGGGTCCGGACAATGAGCAGTTCTTC. It translates to CASSLGPDNEQFF.

This chain uses TRBV28 with TRBJ2-7; D is undetermined. Looked up from germline, CDR1 is MDHEN and CDR2 is SYDVKM. V shed 3 bases and J shed 2 bases, with 8 bases lying between them. This CDR3 has 13 amino acids. CDR3 protein: CASSFSTAYEQYF. CDR3 sequence (DNA): TGTGCCAGCAGTTTCTCGACGGCCTACGAGCAGTACTTC.

This clone has a handful of counts. This chain uses TRBV3-1 (or the pseudogene TRBV3-2) with TRBJ1-5; 7 nucleotides agree with TRBD1. The junction had 3 bases not matched to a gene; V was cut back by 3 bases and J by 7 bases. The CDR3 is made up of 13 amino acids. Per germline, CDR1 LGHDT and CDR2 YNNKEL (reference sequence). The chain's CDR3 is CASSQRDSQPQHF. CDR3 coding DNA: TGTGCCAGCAGCCAGAGGGACAGCCAGCCCCAGCATTTT.

The chain links TRBV6-2 or TRBV6-3 to TRBJ2-1, with unresolved D. This CDR3 spans 12 amino acids. V dropped 5 bases and J dropped 6 bases, with 8 bases sitting between them. Germline-derived CDR1 and CDR2 are MNHEY and SVGEGT. The DNA for the CDR3 is TGTGCCAGCAGTCTTCTGAGCAATGAGCAGTTCTTC. Its protein is CASSLLSNEQFF.

V is TRBV27 and J is TRBJ1-4; D call uncertain. This CDR3 is 16 amino acids long. Germline V gene data show CDR1 as MNHEY and CDR2 as SMNVEV (reference sequence). Deletions cut 6 bases from V and 3 bases from J, with 17 bases between. The CDR3 nucleotides read TGTGCCAGCAGACCCCCTACCGGATCCCCTAATGAAAAACTGTTTTTT. Amino acid sequence: CASRPPTGSPNEKLFF.

This chain joins TRBV6-4 and TRBJ2-1, with D perhaps TRBD2 (5 bases). V shed 4 bases and J shed 3 bases, with 10 bases lying between them. The V gene's germline CDR1 is MRHNA and CDR2 SNTAGT. This CDR3 is 14 amino acids long. The CDR3, as DNA: TGTGCCAGCAGTGCTCGGGGTTACTACAATGAGCAGTTCTTC. It is translated as CASSARGYYNEQFF.

The V call is TRBV27, the J call TRBJ2-5; D gene uncertain. CDR1 is MNHEY, CDR2 SMNVEV, per germline (reference sequence). V lost 4 bases to trimming and J lost 3 bases, with 9 bases between them. The CDR3 has 13 residues. The CDR3 DNA follows: TGTGCCAGCAGTTCGAGACTCAAAGAGACCCAGTACTTC. It is translated as CASSSRLKETQYF.

The CDR3 reads CATSKSGYNEQFF. CDR3 DNA: TGTGCCACCAGCAAATCTGGCTACAATGAGCAGTTCTTC. The J gene is TRBJ2-1, the V gene TRBV15, with D hard to call. The germline CDR1 and CDR2 sequences are LNHNV and YYDKDF (reference sequence). CDR3 length equals 13 residues. The V and J ends lost 4 bases and 3 bases respectively, with 7 bases between them. Based on the CDR3 plus reference TRBV15 and TRBJ2-1, the full variable domain is DAMVIQNPRYQVTQFGKPVTLSCSQTLNHNVMYWYQQKSSQAPKLLFHYYDKDFNNEADTPDNFQSRRPNTSFCFLDIRSPGLGDTAMYLCATSKSGYNEQFFGPGTRLTVL.

The gene calls are TRBV3-1 (or the pseudogene TRBV3-2) and TRBJ1-4; TRBD1 agrees at 7 bases. CDR3 length equals 17 residues. Trimming at V came to 1 base and at J to 7 bases, leaving 12 bases not matched to a gene. Germline CDR1 reads LGHDT; CDR2 reads YNNKEL (reference sequence). DNA of the CDR3: TGTGCCAGCAGCCAAGGACAGGGAGGGGCGGCGGGTGAAAAACTGTTTTTT. It is translated as CASSQGQGGAAGEKLFF.

The chain uses TRBV12-3 or TRBV12-4 and TRBJ2-7; D is possibly TRBD2 (5 bases). V was shortened by 7 bases and J by 7 bases, with 17 bases between the two germline ends. This CDR3 contains 13 residues. CDR3 in DNA: TGTGCCAGCACCCGACCCCCAGAGGGAGAGCAGTACTTC. Protein sequence: CASTRPPEGEQYF.

The chain recombines TRBV18 with TRBJ2-3; D is unclear. V lost 3 bases and J lost 7, with 11 bases in between. The CDR3 has 13 residues. CDR1 is KGHSH, CDR2 LQKENI, per germline. CDR3 nucleotides: TGTGCCAGCTCACCCCCGGTTGCATATACGCAGTATTTT. Its protein is CASSPPVAYTQYF.

This chain joins TRBV28 and TRBJ2-5; D tentatively reads TRBD1 or TRBD2 (5 bases each). Trimming pared 4 bases from V and 5 bases from J, leaving 14 bases between. The germline V gene encodes CDR1 MDHEN and CDR2 SYDVKM. CDR3 length: 14 residues. Here the CDR3 DNA reads TGTGCCAGCAGTTCCGAGGGGACCGGTGAGACCCAGTACTTC. Its translation: CASSSEGTGETQYF. The whole variable domain, remainder taken from reference TRBV28 and TRBJ2-5, is DVKVTQSSRYLVKRTGEKVFLECVQDMDHENMFWYRQDPGLGLRLIYFSYDVKMKEKGDIPEGYSVSREKKERFSLILESASTNQTSMYLCASSSEGTGETQYFGPGTRLLVL.